The 28 T cell receptor beta chains listed next were all sequenced from one sample in a study of blood T cell repertoires in COVID-19. Here immunoSEQ multiplex PCR was the method, and the copy in TCRdb shows in-frame clones only, minus some. The sample shows 200,000 to 250,000 clones, about 81% of them seen only once. The specimen sequenced was peripheral blood. These receptors were obtained from a woman at least 80 years old with COVID-19, enrolled during active disease.

The chain links TRBV5-1 to TRBJ2-7; TRBD2 matches 10 bases. V dropped 0 bases and J dropped 4; count of bases not matched to a gene: 1. The CDR3 contains 14 residues. Per germline, CDR1 SGHRS and CDR2 YFSETQ. The CDR3 here is CASSLASGGYEQYF. The CDR3 bases are TGCGCCAGCAGCTTGGCTAGCGGGGGATACGAGCAGTACTTC.

In nucleotides, the CDR3 is TGTGCCAGCAGCCGGAGGGAGGGCGGAAGGAACACTGAAGCTTTCTTT. Protein product: CASSRREGGRNTEAFF. The gene calls are TRBV5-4 and TRBJ1-1; D remains ambiguous. Between the trimmed V and J ends, which lost 4 bases and 1 base, there was a span of 17 bases. The CDR3 contains 16 residues. CDR1 SGHNT and CDR2 YYREEE come from the germline V gene (reference sequence).

The J gene is TRBJ2-2, the V gene TRBV6-1; TRBD2 matches at 10 bases. The germline CDR1 and CDR2 sequences are MNHNS and SASEGT. This CDR3 comprises 17 residues. Unmatched junction bases numbered 5, after V lost 4 bases and J lost 0 bases. The CDR3 nucleotides read TGTGCCAGCAGTGCTCTAGCGGGGGCCTCGAACACCGGGGAGCTGTTTTTT. Encoded protein: CASSALAGASNTGELFF.

The chain joins TRBV24-1 to TRBJ1-6; D is perhaps TRBD1 (6 bases). Germline values: CDR1 KGHDR, CDR2 SFDVKD. The V end lost 10 bases, the J end lost 7 bases, and 16 bases lay between the germline ends. The CDR3 runs to 14 residues. The CDR3 DNA reads as TGTGCCACACAGGACAGTCGTACGAATTCACCCCTCCACTTT. Its protein product is CATQDSRTNSPLHF.

The V call is TRBV7-9, the J call TRBJ2-5, with TRBD2 as a possible D gene (6 bases). V was pared by 5 bases and J by 5 bases, with 15 bases between. The CDR3 totals 14 residues. The germline V gene encodes CDR1 SEHNR and CDR2 FQNEAQ (reference sequence). CDR3 bases: TGTGCCAGCAGCGGAGTGGGGGGTAGGGAGACCCAGTACTTC. It translates to CASSGVGGRETQYF.

This chain uses TRBV30 with TRBJ1-5; D is possibly TRBD1 (5 bases). CDR3 length: 16 residues. V gave up 0 bases and J gave up 5 bases, with 17 bases separating them. Germline CDR1 reads GTSNPN; CDR2 reads SVGIG (reference sequence). In DNA form, the CDR3 reads TGTGCCTGGAGTGTACCTCTGCCGGGGGGGGATCAGCCCCAGCATTTT. Its protein is CAWSVPLPGGDQPQHF.

This clone turned up a few times. The V gene is TRBV12-3 or TRBV12-4, the J gene TRBJ2-7; weak D call: TRBD2 (5 bases). V gave up 3 bases and J gave up 5 bases, with 11 bases separating them. The CDR3 length is 13 residues. CDR3 in DNA: TGTGCCAGCAGTTTTGAGGGAAGGAACGAGCAGTACTTC. Its translation is CASSFEGRNEQYF.

The chain is built from TRBV12-1 and TRBJ2-3; TRBD2 reflects the table's D call only, with no check against the DNA. TRBV12-1 is recorded as a pseudogene. The CDR3 contains 17 residues. CDR3 residues: CASSPPTNRDCTDTQYF. As DNA, the CDR3 is TGTGCCAGCAGCCCCCCCACGAACCGGGATTGTACAGATACGCAGTATTTT.

The V gene is TRBV30, the J gene TRBJ1-2; D perhaps matches TRBD1 (6 bases). Germline V gene lookup returns CDR1 GTSNPN and CDR2 SVGIG (reference sequence). The CDR3 sequence is 14 residues long. The V gene lost 0 bases and the J gene lost 7 bases, with 15 bases spanning the gap. The CDR3 here is CAWSVARGYSGYTF. CDR3 coding DNA: TGTGCCTGGAGTGTAGCCAGGGGATACAGTGGCTACACCTTC. The full variable domain, rest sourced from reference TRBV30 and TRBJ1-2, is SQTIHQWPATLVQPVGSPLSLECTVEGTSNPNLYWYRQAAGRGLQLLFYSVGIGQISSEVPQNLSASRPQDRQFILSSKKLLLSDSGFYLCAWSVARGYSGYTFGSGTRLTVV.

The CDR3 here is CASSPVVGGAFNSPLHF. In nucleotides, the CDR3 is TGTGCCAGCTCACCGGTGGTCGGGGGGGCCTTTAATTCACCCCTCCACTTT. The chain combines TRBV18 with TRBJ1-6; TRBD1 is a possible D gene (6 bases). Looked up from germline, CDR1 is KGHSH and CDR2 is LQKENI. V was shortened by 3 bases and J by 6 bases, with 18 bases between the two germline ends. The CDR3 totals 17 residues. The full variable domain, rest sourced from reference TRBV18 and TRBJ1-6, is NAGVMQNPRHLVRRRGQEARLRCSPMKGHSHVYWYRQLPEEGLKFMVYLQKENIIDESGMPKERFSAEFPKEGPSILRIQQVVRGDSAAYFCASSPVVGGAFNSPLHFGNGTRLTVT.

The chain recombines TRBV11-3 with TRBJ2-7; possible D gene TRBD2, 6 bases. The V end was cut by 1 base, the J end by 6 bases, with 13 bases between. The CDR3 extends over 14 amino acids. Germline V gives CDR1 SGHNT, CDR2 YENEEA. CDR3 sequence reads: CASSLGRDSTEQYF. CDR3 sequence (DNA): TGTGCCAGCAGCTTAGGGCGGGATTCGACCGAGCAGTACTTC.

Only a few counts were recorded for this clone. The rearrangement links TRBV2 to TRBJ1-3; possible D gene TRBD1, 5 bases. CDR3 length: 13 residues. Germline CDR1 and CDR2: SNHLY and FYNNEI. V was trimmed by 4 bases and J by 2 bases, leaving 6 bases between them. This CDR3 reads CASSGRAGNTIYF. CDR3 in DNA: TGTGCCAGCAGTGGCAGGGCTGGAAACACCATATATTTT.

This clone was counted between two and nine times. This chain connects TRBV21-1 to TRBJ2-5; the D call of TRBD2 is as the table states it, not checked on the DNA. TRBV21-1 constitutes a pseudogene. The CDR3 length is 12 residues. This CDR3 reads CATYGRQETQYF. The DNA of the CDR3 is TGTGCCACCTACGGGAGGCAAGAGACCCAGTACTTC.

This clone was seen just once. This chain uses TRBV30 with TRBJ1-2, with no clear D. Germline V gene data show CDR1 as GTSNPN and CDR2 as SVGIG (reference sequence). Trimming cost V 1 base and J 4 bases, with 10 bases left between them. This CDR3 is built from 13 residues. This CDR3 is CAWSGNSGYGYTF. DNA of the CDR3: TGTGCCTGGAGTGGGAACAGCGGCTATGGCTACACCTTC.

The chain joins TRBV6-2 or TRBV6-3 to TRBJ2-1; 8 bases fit TRBD1. V dropped 5 bases and J dropped 7; count of bases not matched to a gene: 4. CDR1 is MNHEY and CDR2 is SVGEGT in the germline V gene. The length of the CDR3 is 13 residues. Written as DNA, the CDR3 is TGTGCCAGCAGTCGACAGGGGAAAAATGAGCAGTTCTTC. Translation gives CASSRQGKNEQFF.

This clone has just one count. Other DNA sequences in this sample translate to the same CDR3. This chain uses TRBV5-1 with TRBJ1-1; D gene ambiguous. The CDR3 extends over 13 amino acids. In germline, CDR1 is SGHRS, CDR2 YFSETQ. V was shortened by 0 bases and J by 4 bases, with 7 bases between the two germline ends. The CDR3 DNA sequence: TGCGCCAGCAGCTTGGACCGGGGCACTGAAGCTTTCTTT. It specifies CASSLDRGTEAFF.

V is TRBV10-3 and J is TRBJ2-3, with 8 nucleotides matching TRBD2. Per the germline V gene, CDR1 is ENHRY and CDR2 is SYGVKD. CDR3 length equals 14 residues. J was trimmed by 5 bases and V by 6 bases; bases with no gene match: 7. The CDR3 here is CAISEGLGLDTQYF. In DNA form, the CDR3 reads TGTGCCATCAGCGAGGGACTAGGTCTAGATACGCAGTATTTT.

The gene calls are TRBV18 and TRBJ2-7, with TRBD2 identical over 14 bases. CDR1 and CDR2 (germline): KGHSH, LQKENI. The CDR3 runs 16 residues. V shed 3 bases, J shed 4 bases, and the junction held 5 bases outside the gene matches. The CDR3 DNA follows: TGTGCCAGCTCACCGGGACTAGCGGGAGTGACATACGAGCAGTACTTC. Its translation: CASSPGLAGVTYEQYF.

The chain couples TRBV11-2 to TRBJ1-1; the D is unclear. Trimming removed 3 bases from V and 4 bases from J, with 12 bases in between. Germline CDR1 SGHAT, CDR2 FQNNGV. The CDR3 has 14 residues. In nucleotides, the CDR3 is TGTGCCAGCAGCTTCCCGGGATCTACCACTGAAGCTTTCTTT. This codes for CASSFPGSTTEAFF.

The chain uses TRBV5-1 and TRBJ1-2; TRBD1 matches at 7 bases. Looked up from germline, CDR1 is SGHRS and CDR2 is YFSETQ. The ends lost 4 bases at V and 4 bases at J; junction bases unmatched: 10. The CDR3 is 15 amino acids. The CDR3 sequence is CASSEGQPGPYGYTF. CDR3 bases: TGCGCCAGCAGCGAGGGACAGCCAGGTCCCTATGGCTACACCTTC.

The rearrangement joins TRBV18 to TRBJ2-1; 14 positions match TRBD2. There are 15 residues in the CDR3. Germline V gene data show CDR1 as KGHSH and CDR2 as LQKENI. J lost 8 bases, V lost 7 bases, and 7 bases had no gene match. The CDR3 sequence: CASLPGTSGSHEQFF. CDR3 sequence (DNA): TGTGCCAGCTTACCCGGGACTAGCGGGAGCCATGAGCAGTTCTTC. The full variable domain, with the rest looked up from reference TRBV18 and TRBJ2-1, is NAGVMQNPRHLVRRRGQEARLRCSPMKGHSHVYWYRQLPEEGLKFMVYLQKENIIDESGMPKERFSAEFPKEGPSILRIQQVVRGDSAAYFCASLPGTSGSHEQFFGPGTRLTVL.

The table lists this clone with a count of one. The chain has TRBV7-2 and TRBJ1-3; possibly TRBD1 for D (5 bases). In germline, CDR1 is SGHTA, CDR2 FQGNSA. V was clipped by 0 bases and J by 0 bases, with 12 bases between them. CDR3 length: 17 residues. CDR3 nucleotide sequence: TGTGCCAGCAGCTTAGCGCTGGGGCCGCGCTCTGGAAACACCATATATTTT. This sequence encodes CASSLALGPRSGNTIYF.

The chain employs TRBV5-1 and TRBJ1-4; no firm D call. Germline CDR1 and CDR2: SGHRS and YFSETQ. This CDR3 region has 15 residues. The V gene lost 7 bases and the J gene lost 3 bases, with 16 bases spanning the gap. The CDR3 coding sequence is TGCGCCAGCTCCCTCAGGAGGCAGGCTAATGAAAAACTGTTTTTT. Amino acids: CASSLRRQANEKLFF.

The chain couples TRBV18 to TRBJ2-3, with D possibly being TRBD2 (5 bases). Germline-derived CDR1 and CDR2 are KGHSH and LQKENI. CDR3 length: 15 residues. V lost 0 bases and J lost 1, with 8 bases in between. The CDR3 nucleotides are TGTGCCAGCTCACCACCTGGTAGCGGCACAGATACGCAGTATTTT. The encoded protein is CASSPPGSGTDTQYF.

V and J are TRBV5-1 and TRBJ2-5; 10 nucleotides agree with TRBD2. CDR3 length: 14 amino acids. After removal of 5 bases from V and 2 bases from J, the junction contained 3 bases not matched to a gene. CDR1 is SGHRS, CDR2 YFSETQ, per germline. CDR3 sequence: CASSYSGGQETQYF. CDR3 coding DNA: TGCGCCAGCAGTTATAGCGGGGGGCAAGAGACCCAGTACTTC.

V usage is TRBV10-2 and J usage is TRBJ2-7; 8 bases agree with TRBD1. V shed 7 bases, J shed 1 base, and the junction held 9 bases outside the gene matches. Germline V gene lookup returns CDR1 WSHSY and CDR2 SAAADI. The CDR3 spans 15 residues. CDR3 in DNA: TGCGCCAGCAAAGCCGGGACAGGCCTATCCTACGAGCAGTACTTC. Translated, it gives CASKAGTGLSYEQYF.

Concerning this clone: The junction shows a germline mismatch at one end, possibly a read error. In DNA form, the CDR3 reads TGCGCCAGCAGTGGGACAGGGGGCAAACAGCCCCAGCATTTT. Its translation is CASSGTGGKQPQHF. This chain links TRBV10-2 with TRBJ1-5, with 11 nucleotides matching TRBD1. The CDR3 contains 14 residues. Germline CDR1 is WSHSY and CDR2 is SAAADI.

The rearrangement uses TRBV10-3 and TRBJ2-3; no clear D. CDR3 size: 15 residues. Germline V gives CDR1 ENHRY, CDR2 SYGVKD. Trimming shortened V by 8 bases and J by 0 bases, and 15 bases separated the two germline ends. In DNA, the CDR3 is TGTGCCATCGGTCCCCAGTTGACTAGCACAGATACGCAGTATTTT. It codes for CAIGPQLTSTDTQYF.